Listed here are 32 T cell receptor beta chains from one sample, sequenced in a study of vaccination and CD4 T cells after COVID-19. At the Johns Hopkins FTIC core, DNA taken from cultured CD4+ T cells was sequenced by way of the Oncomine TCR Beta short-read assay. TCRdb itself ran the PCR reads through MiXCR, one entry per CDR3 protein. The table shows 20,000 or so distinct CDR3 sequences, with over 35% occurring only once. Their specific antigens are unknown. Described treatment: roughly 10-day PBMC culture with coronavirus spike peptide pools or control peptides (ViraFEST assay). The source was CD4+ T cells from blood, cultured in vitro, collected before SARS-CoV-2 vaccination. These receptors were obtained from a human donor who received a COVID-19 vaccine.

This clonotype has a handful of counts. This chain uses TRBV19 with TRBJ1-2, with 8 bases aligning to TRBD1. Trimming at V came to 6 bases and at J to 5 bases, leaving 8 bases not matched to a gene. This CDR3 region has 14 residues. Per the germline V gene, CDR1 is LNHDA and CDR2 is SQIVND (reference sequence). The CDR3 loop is CASRRTGYRYGYTF. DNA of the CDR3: TGTGCCAGTAGGAGGACAGGGTATCGGTATGGCTACACCTTC. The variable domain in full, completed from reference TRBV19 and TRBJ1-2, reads DGGITQSPKYLFRKEGQNVTLSCEQNLNHDAMYWYRQDPGQGLRLIYYSQIVNDFQKGDIAEGYSVSREKKESFPLTVTSAQKNPTAFYLCASRRTGYRYGYTFGSGTRLTVV.

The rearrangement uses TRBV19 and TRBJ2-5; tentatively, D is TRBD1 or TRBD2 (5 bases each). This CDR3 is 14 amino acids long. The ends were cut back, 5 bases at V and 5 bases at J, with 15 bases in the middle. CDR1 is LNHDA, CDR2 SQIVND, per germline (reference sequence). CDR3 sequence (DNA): TGTGCCAGTAGTTCCCTCAGGGAGAGTGAGACCCAGTACTTC. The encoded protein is CASSSLRESETQYF.

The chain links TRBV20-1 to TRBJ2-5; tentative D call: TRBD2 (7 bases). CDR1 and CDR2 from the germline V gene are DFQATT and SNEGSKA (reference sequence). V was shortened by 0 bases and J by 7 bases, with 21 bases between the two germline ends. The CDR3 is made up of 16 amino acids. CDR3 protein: CSARDLMTGGAGTQYF. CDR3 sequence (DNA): TGCAGTGCTAGAGATCTAATGACGGGGGGCGCAGGGACCCAGTACTTC.

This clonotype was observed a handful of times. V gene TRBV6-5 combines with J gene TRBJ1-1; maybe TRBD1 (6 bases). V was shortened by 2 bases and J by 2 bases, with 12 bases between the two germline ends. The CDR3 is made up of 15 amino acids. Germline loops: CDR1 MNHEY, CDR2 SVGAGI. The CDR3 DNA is TGTGCCAGCAGTTACCGGACAGCGGCCAACACTGAAGCTTTCTTT. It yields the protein CASSYRTAANTEAFF.

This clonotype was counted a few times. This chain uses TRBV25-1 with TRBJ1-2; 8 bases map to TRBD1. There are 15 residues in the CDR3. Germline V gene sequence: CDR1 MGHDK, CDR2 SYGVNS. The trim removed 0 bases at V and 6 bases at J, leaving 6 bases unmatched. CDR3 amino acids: CASSEYRGQGNGYTF. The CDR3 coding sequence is TGTGCCAGCAGTGAATATCGAGGACAGGGTAATGGCTACACCTTC.

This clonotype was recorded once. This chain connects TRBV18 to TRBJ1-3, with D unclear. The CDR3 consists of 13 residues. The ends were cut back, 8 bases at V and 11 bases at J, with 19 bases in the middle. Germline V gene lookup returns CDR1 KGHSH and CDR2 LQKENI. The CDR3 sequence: CASQDSPGRAIYF. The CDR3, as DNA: TGTGCCAGCCAAGACTCCCCAGGCAGAGCCATATATTTT.

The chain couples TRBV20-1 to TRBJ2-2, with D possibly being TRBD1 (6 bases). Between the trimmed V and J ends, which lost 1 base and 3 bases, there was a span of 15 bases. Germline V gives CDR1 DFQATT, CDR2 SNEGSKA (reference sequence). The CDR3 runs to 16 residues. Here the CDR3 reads CSARGRQDRYTGELFF. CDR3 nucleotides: TGCAGTGCTAGAGGCAGACAGGATAGATACACCGGGGAGCTGTTTTTT.

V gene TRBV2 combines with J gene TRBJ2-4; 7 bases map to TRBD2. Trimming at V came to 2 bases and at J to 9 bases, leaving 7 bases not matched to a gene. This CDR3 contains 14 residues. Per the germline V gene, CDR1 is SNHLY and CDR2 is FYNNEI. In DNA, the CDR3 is TGTGCCAGCAGTGAAATGGCGGGGGTGGGCATTCAGTACTTC. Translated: CASSEMAGVGIQYF.

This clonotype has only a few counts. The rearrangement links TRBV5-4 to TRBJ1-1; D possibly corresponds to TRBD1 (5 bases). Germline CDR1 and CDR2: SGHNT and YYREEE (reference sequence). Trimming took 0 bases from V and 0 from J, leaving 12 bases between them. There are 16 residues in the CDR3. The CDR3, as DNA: TGTGCCAGCAGCTTGGGTCAGGGCGAAATGAACACTGAAGCTTTCTTT. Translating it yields CASSLGQGEMNTEAFF.

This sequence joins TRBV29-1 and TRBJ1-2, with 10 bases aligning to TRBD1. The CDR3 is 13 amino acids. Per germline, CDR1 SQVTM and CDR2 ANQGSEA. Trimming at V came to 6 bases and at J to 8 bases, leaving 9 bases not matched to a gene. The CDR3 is CSVGRQGARGYTF. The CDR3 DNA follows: TGCAGCGTCGGCCGACAGGGGGCGCGGGGCTACACCTTC.

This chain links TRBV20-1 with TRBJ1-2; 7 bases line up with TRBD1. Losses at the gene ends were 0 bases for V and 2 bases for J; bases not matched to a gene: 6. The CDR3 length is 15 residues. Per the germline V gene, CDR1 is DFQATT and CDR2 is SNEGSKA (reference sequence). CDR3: CSARDPTGSNYGYTF. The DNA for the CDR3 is TGCAGTGCTAGAGACCCGACAGGGAGCAACTATGGCTACACCTTC.

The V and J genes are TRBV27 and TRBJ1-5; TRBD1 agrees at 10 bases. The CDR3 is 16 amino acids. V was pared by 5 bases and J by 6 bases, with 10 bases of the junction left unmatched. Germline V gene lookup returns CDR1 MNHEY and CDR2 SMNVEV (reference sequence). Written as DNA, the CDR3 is TGTGCCAGCAGTAAATGGACAGGGGGAAACAGTCAGCCCCAGCATTTT. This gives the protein CASSKWTGGNSQPQHF.

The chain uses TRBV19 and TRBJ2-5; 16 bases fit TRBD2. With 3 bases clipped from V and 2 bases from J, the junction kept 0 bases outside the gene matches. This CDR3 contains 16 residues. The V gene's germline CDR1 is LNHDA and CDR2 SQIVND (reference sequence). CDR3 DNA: TGTGCCAGTAGTATGGGACTAGCGGGGGGGCAAGAGACCCAGTACTTC. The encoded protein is CASSMGLAGGQETQYF. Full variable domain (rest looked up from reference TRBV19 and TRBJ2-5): DGGITQSPKYLFRKEGQNVTLSCEQNLNHDAMYWYRQDPGQGLRLIYYSQIVNDFQKGDIAEGYSVSREKKESFPLTVTSAQKNPTAFYLCASSMGLAGGQETQYFGPGTRLLVL.

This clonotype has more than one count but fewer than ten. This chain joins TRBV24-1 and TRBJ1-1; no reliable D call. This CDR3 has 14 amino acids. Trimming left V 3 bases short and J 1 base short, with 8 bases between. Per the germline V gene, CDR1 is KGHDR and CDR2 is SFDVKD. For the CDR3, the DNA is TGTGCCACCAGTGATCACACAGCGAACACTGAAGCTTTCTTT. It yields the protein CATSDHTANTEAFF.

CDR3 region: CASSPRLAGNQETQYF. For the CDR3, the DNA is TGTGCCAGCAGCCCGAGACTAGCGGGGAATCAAGAGACCCAGTACTTC. The chain links TRBV7-6 to TRBJ2-5; 11 nucleotides agree with TRBD2. Germline assignment: CDR1 SGHVS and CDR2 FNYEAQ. V shed 5 bases, J shed 2 bases, and the junction held 7 bases outside the gene matches. The CDR3 loop spans 16 amino acids.

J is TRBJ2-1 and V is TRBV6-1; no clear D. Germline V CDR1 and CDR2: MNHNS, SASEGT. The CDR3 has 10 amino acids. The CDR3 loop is CATANSEQFF. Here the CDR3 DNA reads TGTGCTACCGCCAATTCTGAGCAGTTCTTC.

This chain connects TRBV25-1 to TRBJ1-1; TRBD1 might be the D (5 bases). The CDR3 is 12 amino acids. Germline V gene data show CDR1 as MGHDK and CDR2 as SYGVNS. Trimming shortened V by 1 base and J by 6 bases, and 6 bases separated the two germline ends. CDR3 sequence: CASSEWGAEAFF. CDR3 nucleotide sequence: TGTGCCAGCAGTGAATGGGGGGCTGAAGCTTTCTTT.

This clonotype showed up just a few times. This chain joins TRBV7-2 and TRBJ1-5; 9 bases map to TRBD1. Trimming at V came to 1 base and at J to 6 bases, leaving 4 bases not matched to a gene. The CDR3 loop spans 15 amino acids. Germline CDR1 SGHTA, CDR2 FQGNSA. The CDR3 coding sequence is TGTGCCAGCAGCTTAGAACAGGGGGCTAGTCAGCCCCAGCATTTT. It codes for CASSLEQGASQPQHF.

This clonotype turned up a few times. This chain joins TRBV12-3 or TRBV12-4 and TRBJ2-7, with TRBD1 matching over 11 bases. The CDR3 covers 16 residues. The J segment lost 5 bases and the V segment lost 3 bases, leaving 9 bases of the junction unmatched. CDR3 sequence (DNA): TGTGCCAGCAGTTTTTACCCCGGGACAGGGGGACACGAGCAGTACTTC. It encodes CASSFYPGTGGHEQYF.

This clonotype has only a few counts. The CDR3 reads CASSQFKSDSSNQPQHF. CDR3 DNA: TGTGCCAGCAGCCAATTTAAATCGGACTCGAGCAATCAGCCCCAGCATTTT. The chain employs TRBV21-1 and TRBJ1-5. TRBV21-1 is described as a pseudogene. The CDR3 has 17 residues.

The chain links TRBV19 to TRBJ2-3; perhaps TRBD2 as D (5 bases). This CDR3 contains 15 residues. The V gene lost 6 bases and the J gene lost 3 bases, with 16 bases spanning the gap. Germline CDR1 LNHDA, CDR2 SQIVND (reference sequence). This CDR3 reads CASSEGVGRTDTQYF. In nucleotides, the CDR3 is TGTGCCAGTAGCGAGGGTGTGGGCCGGACAGATACGCAGTATTTT.

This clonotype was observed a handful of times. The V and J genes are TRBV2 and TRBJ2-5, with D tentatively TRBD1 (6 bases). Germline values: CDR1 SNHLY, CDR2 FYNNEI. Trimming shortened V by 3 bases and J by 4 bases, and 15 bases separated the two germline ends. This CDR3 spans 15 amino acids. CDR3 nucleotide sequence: TGTGCCAGCAGTGAGTCGTACAGGGATGGAGAGACCCAGTACTTC. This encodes CASSESYRDGETQYF.

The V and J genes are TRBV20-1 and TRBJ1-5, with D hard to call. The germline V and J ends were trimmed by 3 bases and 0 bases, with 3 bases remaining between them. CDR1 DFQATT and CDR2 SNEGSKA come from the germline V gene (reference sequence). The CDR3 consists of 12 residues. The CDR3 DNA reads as TGCAGTGCTAGTTATAGCAATCAGCCCCAGCATTTT. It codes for CSASYSNQPQHF.

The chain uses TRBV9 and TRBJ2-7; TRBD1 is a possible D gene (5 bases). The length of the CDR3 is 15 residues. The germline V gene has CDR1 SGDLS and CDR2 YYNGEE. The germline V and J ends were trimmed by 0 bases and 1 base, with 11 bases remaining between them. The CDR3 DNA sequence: TGTGCCAGCAGCGTAGCTACAGGTTTGTCCTACGAGCAGTACTTC. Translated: CASSVATGLSYEQYF.

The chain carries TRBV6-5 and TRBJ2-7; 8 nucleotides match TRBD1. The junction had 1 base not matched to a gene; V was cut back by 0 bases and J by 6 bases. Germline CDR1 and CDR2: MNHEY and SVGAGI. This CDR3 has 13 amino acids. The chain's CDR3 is CASSYSQGAEQYF. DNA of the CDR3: TGTGCCAGCAGTTACTCCCAGGGGGCCGAGCAGTACTTC.

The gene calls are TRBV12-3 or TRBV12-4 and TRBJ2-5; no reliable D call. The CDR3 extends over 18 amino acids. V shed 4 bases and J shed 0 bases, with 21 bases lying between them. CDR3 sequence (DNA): TGTGCCAGCAGTTCAACCCCCTTCAGACGGTCGTACCAAGAGACCCAGTACTTC. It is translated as CASSSTPFRRSYQETQYF.

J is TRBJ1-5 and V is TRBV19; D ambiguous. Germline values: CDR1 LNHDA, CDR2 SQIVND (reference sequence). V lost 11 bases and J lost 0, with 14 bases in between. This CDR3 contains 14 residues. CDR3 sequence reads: CAVGRRYSNQPQHF. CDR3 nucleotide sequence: TGTGCCGTAGGACGGAGGTATAGCAATCAGCCCCAGCATTTT. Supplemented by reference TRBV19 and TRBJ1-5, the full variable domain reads DGGITQSPKYLFRKEGQNVTLSCEQNLNHDAMYWYRQDPGQGLRLIYYSQIVNDFQKGDIAEGYSVSREKKESFPLTVTSAQKNPTAFYLCAVGRRYSNQPQHFGDGTRLSIL.

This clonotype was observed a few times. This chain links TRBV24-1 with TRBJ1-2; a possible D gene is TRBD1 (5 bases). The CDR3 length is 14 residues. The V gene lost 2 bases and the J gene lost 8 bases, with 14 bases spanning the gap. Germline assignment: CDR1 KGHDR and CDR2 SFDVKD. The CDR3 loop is CATSDSSGTMGYTF. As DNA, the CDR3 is TGTGCCACCAGTGATTCTTCGGGGACTATGGGCTACACCTTC.

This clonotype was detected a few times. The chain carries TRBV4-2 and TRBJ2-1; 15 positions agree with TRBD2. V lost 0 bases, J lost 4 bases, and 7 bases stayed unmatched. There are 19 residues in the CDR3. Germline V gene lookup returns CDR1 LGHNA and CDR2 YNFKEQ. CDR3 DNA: TGTGCCAGCAGCCAAGAGGGAGGACTAGCGGGGGGGCGTTACAATGAGCAGTTCTTC. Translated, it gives CASSQEGGLAGGRYNEQFF.

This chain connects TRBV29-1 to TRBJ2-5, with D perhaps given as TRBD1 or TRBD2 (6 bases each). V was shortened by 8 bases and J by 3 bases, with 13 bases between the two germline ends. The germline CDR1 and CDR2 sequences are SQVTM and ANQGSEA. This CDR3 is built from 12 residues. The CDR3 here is CSFQRGEETQYF. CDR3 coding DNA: TGCAGCTTCCAGAGGGGGGAAGAGACCCAGTACTTC.

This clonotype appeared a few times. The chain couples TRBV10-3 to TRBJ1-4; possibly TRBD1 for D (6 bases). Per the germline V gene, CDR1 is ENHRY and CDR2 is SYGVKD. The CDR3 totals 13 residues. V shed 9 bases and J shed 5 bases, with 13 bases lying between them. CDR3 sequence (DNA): TGTGCCATACGGGGGGCCCCCAATGAAAAACTGTTTTTT. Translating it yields CAIRGAPNEKLFF.

The CDR3 region is CASSAPGNSYEQYF. The DNA of the CDR3 is TGCGCCAGCAGCGCCCCAGGTAACTCCTACGAGCAGTACTTC. The V and J genes are TRBV5-1 and TRBJ2-7, with D uncertain. This CDR3 has 14 residues. Trimming cost V 4 bases and J 0 bases, with 11 bases left between them. Per the germline V gene, CDR1 is SGHRS and CDR2 is YFSETQ.